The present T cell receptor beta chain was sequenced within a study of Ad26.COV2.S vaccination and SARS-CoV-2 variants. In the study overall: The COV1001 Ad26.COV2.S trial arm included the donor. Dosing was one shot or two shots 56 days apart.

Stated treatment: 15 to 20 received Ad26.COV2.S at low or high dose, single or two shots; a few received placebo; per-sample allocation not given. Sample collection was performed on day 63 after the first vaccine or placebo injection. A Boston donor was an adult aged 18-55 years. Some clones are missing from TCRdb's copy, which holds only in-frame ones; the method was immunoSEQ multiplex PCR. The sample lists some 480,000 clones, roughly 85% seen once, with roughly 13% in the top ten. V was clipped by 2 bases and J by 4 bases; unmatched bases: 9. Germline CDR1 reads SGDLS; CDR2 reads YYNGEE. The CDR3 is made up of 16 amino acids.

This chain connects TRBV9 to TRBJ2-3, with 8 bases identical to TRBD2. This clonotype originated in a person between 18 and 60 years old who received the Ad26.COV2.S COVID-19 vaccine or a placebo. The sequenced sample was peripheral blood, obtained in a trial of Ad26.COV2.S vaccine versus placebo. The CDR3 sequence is CASSVTGTSFPDTQYF. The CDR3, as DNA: TGTGCCAGCAGCGTGACCGGGACTAGTTTTCCAGATACGCAGTATTTT.